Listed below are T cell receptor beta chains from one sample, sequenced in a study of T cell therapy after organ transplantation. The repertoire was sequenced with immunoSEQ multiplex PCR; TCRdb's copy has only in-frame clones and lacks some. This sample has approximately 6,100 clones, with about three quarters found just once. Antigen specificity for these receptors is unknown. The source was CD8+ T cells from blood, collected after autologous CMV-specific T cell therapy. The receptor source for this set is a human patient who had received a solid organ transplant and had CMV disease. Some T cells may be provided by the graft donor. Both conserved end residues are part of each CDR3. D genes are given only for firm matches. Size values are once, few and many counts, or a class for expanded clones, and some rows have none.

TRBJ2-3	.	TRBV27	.	CATRESRTDTQYF	TGTGCCACCAGGGAGTCCCGCACAGATACGCAGTATTTT
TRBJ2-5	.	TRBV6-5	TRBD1	CASRTTGGRETQYF	TGTGCCAGCAGAACAACAGGGGGCCGGGAGACCCAGTACTTC
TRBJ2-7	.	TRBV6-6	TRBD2	CASSTSGGPYEQYF	TGTGCCAGCAGTACTAGCGGGGGACCCTACGAGCAGTACTTC
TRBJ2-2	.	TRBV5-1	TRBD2	CASPSGNTGELFF	TGCGCCAGCCCTAGCGGGAACACCGGGGAGCTGTTTTTT
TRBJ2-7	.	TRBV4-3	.	CASSPALGPYEQYF	TGCGCCAGCAGCCCAGCGCTAGGCCCCTACGAGCAGTACTTC
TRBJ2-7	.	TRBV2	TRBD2	CASTLTSGSSYEQYF	TGTGCCAGCACCCTGACTAGCGGGAGCTCCTACGAGCAGTACTTC
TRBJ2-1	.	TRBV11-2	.	CASSLGVLASYNEQFF	TGTGCCAGCAGCTTAGGGGTGTTAGCTTCCTACAATGAGCAGTTCTTC
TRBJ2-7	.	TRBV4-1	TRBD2	CASSLAPGLAGEQYF	TGCGCCAGCAGCCTAGCCCCTGGACTAGCGGGAGAGCAGTACTTC
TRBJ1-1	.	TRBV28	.	CATHGGGTEAFF	TGTGCCACCCACGGCGGGGGCACTGAAGCTTTCTTT
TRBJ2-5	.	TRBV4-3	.	CASSQDRASQETQYF	TGCGCCAGCAGCCAAGATCGGGCTAGCCAAGAGACCCAGTACTTC
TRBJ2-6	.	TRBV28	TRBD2	CASSLWAGAGANVLTF	TGTGCCAGCAGTTTATGGGCGGGGGCTGGGGCCAACGTCCTGACTTTC
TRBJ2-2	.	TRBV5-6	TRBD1	CASSSGQGGTGELFF	TGTGCCAGCAGCTCTGGACAGGGTGGGACCGGGGAGCTGTTTTTT
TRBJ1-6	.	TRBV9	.	CASSSPSGQGNSPLHF	TGTGCCAGCAGCTCCCCCTCGGGTCAGGGGAATTCACCCCTCCACTTT
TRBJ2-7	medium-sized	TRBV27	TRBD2	CASRLAGFNEQYF	TGTGCCAGTCGACTAGCGGGATTCAACGAGCAGTACTTC
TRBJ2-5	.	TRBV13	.	CASSLGPQGRETQYF	TGTGCCAGCAGCTTAGGCCCACAGGGAAGAGAGACCCAGTACTTC
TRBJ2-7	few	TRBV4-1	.	CASSQDPGATYEQYF	TGCGCCAGCAGCCAGGACCCGGGAGCCACCTACGAGCAGTACTTC
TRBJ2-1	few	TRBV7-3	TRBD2	CASSLWASGSGEQFF	TGTGCCAGCAGCTTATGGGCTAGCGGGAGTGGTGAGCAGTTCTTC
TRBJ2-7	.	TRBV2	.	CATTSHRDSYEQYF	TGTGCCACCACTAGCCACAGGGACTCCTACGAGCAGTACTTC
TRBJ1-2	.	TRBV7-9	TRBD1	CASSLSPTGGDGYTF	TGTGCCAGCAGCTTATCTCCGACAGGGGGCGATGGCTACACCTTC
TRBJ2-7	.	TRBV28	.	CASSKDPSSSYEQYF	TGTGCCAGCAGTAAGGACCCTTCCAGCTCCTACGAGCAGTACTTC
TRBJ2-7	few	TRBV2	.	CATTDRTSYEQYF	TGTGCCACAACCGACAGGACCTCCTACGAGCAGTACTTC
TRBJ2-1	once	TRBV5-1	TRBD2	CASEVLGLAGYNEQFF	TGCGCCAGCGAAGTCCTAGGGCTAGCGGGATACAATGAGCAGTTCTTC
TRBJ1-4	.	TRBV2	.	CASSEPAQGREKKLFF	TGTGCCAGCAGTGAACCGGCTCAGGGGAGGGAGAAAAAACTGTTTTTT
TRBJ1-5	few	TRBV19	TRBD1	CASSAGQHSNQPQHF	TGTGCCAGTAGTGCGGGACAGCATAGCAATCAGCCCCAGCATTTT
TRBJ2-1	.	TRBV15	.	CATTPGGYNEQFF	TGTGCCACCACCCCTGGAGGATACAATGAGCAGTTCTTC
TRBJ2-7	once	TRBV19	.	CASSSPEGRRSYEQYF	TGTGCCAGTAGTTCCCCCGAAGGCAGGCGGTCCTACGAGCAGTACTTC
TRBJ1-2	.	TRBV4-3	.	CASSQGDRPRYGYTF	TGCGCCAGCAGCCAAGGCGACAGGCCCCGCTATGGCTACACCTTC